Below are 32 T cell receptor beta chains sequenced from a single sample in a study of OX40 agonist ivuxolimab in advanced cancers. TCRdb's table, derived via immunoSEQ multiplex PCR, lists solely in-frame clones and lacks some. The table lists tens of thousands of clones, approximately 90% of them singletons. The sequencing used CD4+ or CD8+ T cells sorted from blood, collected in a trial of the OX40 agonist ivuxolimab. The receptors come from an adult with an advanced solid tumor such as melanoma, head and neck, liver or kidney cancer.

This clone was observed a few times. The rearrangement uses TRBV5-1 and TRBJ2-7; D unclear. Germline lookup yields CDR1 SGHRS and CDR2 YFSETQ. V was shortened by 3 bases and J by 6 bases, with 16 bases between the two germline ends. The CDR3 runs to 14 residues. Written as DNA, the CDR3 is TGCGCCAGCAGCTCTGGACCGGGCCTGAGCGAGCAGTACTTC. Translated, it gives CASSSGPGLSEQYF.

This rearrangement joins TRBV7-2 to TRBJ1-5; possibly TRBD1 for D (5 bases). The CDR3 runs to 14 residues. Trimming pared 1 base from V and 6 bases from J, leaving 10 bases between. Germline V gene data show CDR1 as SGHTA and CDR2 as FQGNSA. In nucleotides, the CDR3 is TGTGCCAGCAGCTTAGGGTCAGGGTTTCAGCCCCAGCATTTT. Residues: CASSLGSGFQPQHF.

The V gene is TRBV29-1, the J gene TRBJ2-3, with TRBD2 identical over 7 bases. The length of the CDR3 is 14 residues. The germline V gene has CDR1 SQVTM and CDR2 ANQGSEA. J lost 0 bases, V lost 4 bases, and 4 bases had no gene match. The CDR3 region has the DNA TGCAGCGTTGGGAGCGGGGCTAGCACAGATACGCAGTATTTT. Protein sequence: CSVGSGASTDTQYF.

The rearrangement uses TRBV7-9 and TRBJ2-1; 12 nucleotides line up with TRBD2. Germline CDR1 and CDR2: SEHNR and FQNEAQ (reference sequence). This CDR3 is built from 15 residues. With V trimmed by 5 bases and J by 9 bases, 8 bases remained unmatched. CDR3 bases: TGTGCCAGCAGCGTTCCTAGCGGGAGGGCCGGTGAGCAGTTCTTC. It yields the protein CASSVPSGRAGEQFF.

The chain links TRBV15 to TRBJ1-5; the D gene is possibly TRBD1 (5 bases). The V end lost 3 bases, the J end lost 5 bases, and 17 bases lay between the germline ends. Germline V CDR1 and CDR2: LNHNV, YYDKDF (reference sequence). The CDR3 loop spans 16 amino acids. The CDR3 here is CATSRRHGGDDQPQHF. The CDR3 nucleotides are TGTGCCACCAGCAGGAGACACGGCGGGGACGATCAGCCCCAGCATTTT.

This clone came up many times. This sample also contains other DNA sequences that code for the same CDR3. This chain joins TRBV5-1 and TRBJ1-2; D remains ambiguous. The germline V and J ends were trimmed by 4 bases and 2 bases, with 12 bases remaining between them. CDR1 is SGHRS, CDR2 YFSETQ, per germline. The CDR3 is 14 residues long. CDR3 DNA sequence: TGCGCCAGCAGCCTTGAGACACCCAACTATGGCTACACCTTC. This gives the protein CASSLETPNYGYTF.

The V call is TRBV9, the J call TRBJ2-1, with unresolved D. V was pared by 4 bases and J by 1 base, with 9 bases between. The CDR3 has 14 residues. Germline V gives CDR1 SGDLS, CDR2 YYNGEE. CDR3 bases: TGTGCCAGCAGCATCCAGAGTTCCTACAATGAGCAGTTCTTC. Protein sequence: CASSIQSSYNEQFF.

Only one count was recorded for this clone. V gene TRBV7-9 combines with J gene TRBJ2-7, with a possible D match to TRBD2 (5 bases). The CDR3 loop spans 13 amino acids. Trimming shortened V by 5 bases and J by 5 bases, and 13 bases separated the two germline ends. In germline, CDR1 is SEHNR, CDR2 FQNEAQ (reference sequence). CDR3 in amino acids: CASSTQTSNEQYF. For the CDR3, the DNA is TGTGCCAGCAGCACCCAAACTAGTAACGAGCAGTACTTC.

For the CDR3, the DNA is TGTGCCAGCAGTTACGCGGCCGGGACAGGGGGTTACGAGCAGTACTTC. The encoded protein is CASSYAAGTGGYEQYF. The V call is TRBV6-5, the J call TRBJ2-7; 11 positions match TRBD1. With 2 bases clipped from V and 4 bases from J, the junction kept 7 bases outside the gene matches. The CDR3 has 16 amino acids. Germline V gene data show CDR1 as MNHEY and CDR2 as SVGAGI.

The rearrangement links TRBV21-1 to TRBJ2-7; the D call of TRBD2 is as the table states it, not checked on the DNA. TRBV21-1 is shown as a pseudogene. CDR3 size: 16 residues. CDR3 sequence: CASSAELAGVPGEQYF. The CDR3 nucleotides read TGTGCCAGCAGCGCAGAACTAGCGGGAGTCCCCGGGGAGCAGTACTTC.

The CDR3 here is CASSEGLADTGELFF. The CDR3 nucleotides are TGTGCCAGCAGTGAGGGACTAGCCGACACCGGGGAGCTGTTTTTT. The chain joins TRBV6-6 to TRBJ2-2, with 9 bases lining up with TRBD2. The V gene's germline CDR1 is MNHNY and CDR2 SVGAGI (reference sequence). The CDR3 spans 15 residues. J was trimmed by 3 bases and V by 5 bases; bases with no gene match: 4.

CDR3 in DNA: TGTGCCAGCAGCTTATGGGCAAGCTCTGGAAACACCATATATTTT. As protein: CASSLWASSGNTIYF. The rearrangement uses TRBV7-9 and TRBJ1-3; D is ambiguous. Germline CDR1 SEHNR, CDR2 FQNEAQ (reference sequence). The V end lost 2 bases, the J end lost 0 bases, and 8 bases lay between the germline ends. This CDR3 contains 15 residues.

The rearrangement joins TRBV30 to TRBJ2-5; TRBD2 matches at 10 bases. The DNA end is more similar to TRBJ2-7, so the J call may be wrong. From germline, CDR1 is GTSNPN and CDR2 SVGIG (reference sequence). The CDR3 extends over 13 amino acids. In DNA form, the CDR3 reads TGTGCCTGGAGTACCGGACTAGCGGACGAGCAGTACTTC. It specifies CAWSTGLADEQYF.

The chain combines TRBV19 with TRBJ1-2; TRBD1 aligns across 11 bases. Per germline, CDR1 LNHDA and CDR2 SQIVND (reference sequence). The CDR3 runs to 14 residues. The junction had 3 bases not matched to a gene; V was cut back by 5 bases and J by 4 bases. DNA of the CDR3: TGTGCCAGTAGTCAAGGGACAGGGGGCTATGGCTACACCTTC. It yields the protein CASSQGTGGYGYTF.

The chain is built from TRBV18 and TRBJ2-2, with D uncertain. The CDR3 covers 15 residues. Germline CDR1 and CDR2: KGHSH and LQKENI. Trimming left V 4 bases short and J 0 bases short, with 9 bases between. The CDR3 bases are TGTGCCAGCTCACGCGGCCAGACGAACACCGGGGAGCTGTTTTTT. Translated: CASSRGQTNTGELFF.

The chain is built from TRBV7-6 and TRBJ2-2, with D possibly TRBD1 on 6 matching bases. Trimming took 3 bases from V and 7 from J, leaving 15 bases between them. This CDR3 has 15 residues. Germline V gene data show CDR1 as SGHVS and CDR2 as FNYEAQ. The CDR3 DNA is TGTGCCAGCAGCTTTGCAGGGACAACGTACGGGGAGCTGTTTTTT. It codes for CASSFAGTTYGELFF.

CDR3 region: CASSWTSGRGTDTQYF. The CDR3 DNA sequence: TGCGCCAGCAGCTGGACTAGCGGGAGGGGGACAGATACGCAGTATTTT. J is TRBJ2-3 and V is TRBV5-1; 15 nucleotides match TRBD2. Germline V gene lookup returns CDR1 SGHRS and CDR2 YFSETQ. The CDR3 extends over 16 amino acids. The trim removed 3 bases at V and 3 bases at J, leaving 2 bases unmatched. The variable domain in full, with the rest retrieved from reference TRBV5-1 and TRBJ2-3, is KAGVTQTPRYLIKTRGQQVTLSCSPISGHRSVSWYQQTPGQGLQFLFEYFSETQRNKGNFPGRFSGRQFSNSRSEMNVSTLELGDSALYLCASSWTSGRGTDTQYFGPGTRLTVL.

The CDR3 DNA reads as TGTGCCTGGAGAAACCGGGACAGGGTCGGCGAGCAGTACTTC. Translated, it gives CAWRNRDRVGEQYF. The V and J genes are TRBV30 and TRBJ2-7; 9 bases align to TRBD1. The germline V gene has CDR1 GTSNPN and CDR2 SVGIG (reference sequence). This CDR3 region has 14 residues. V lost 3 bases, J lost 6 bases, and 9 bases stayed unmatched.

The J gene is TRBJ2-1, the V gene TRBV28; D is unresolved. Trimming took off 2 bases at V and 8 bases at J, with 7 bases between the two ends. This CDR3 region has 12 residues. The germline CDR1 and CDR2 sequences are MDHEN and SYDVKM. CDR3: CASSLNGYEQFF. CDR3 nucleotide sequence: TGTGCCAGCAGTTTAAATGGGTATGAGCAGTTCTTC.

This clone appeared a single time. This sequence joins TRBV5-1 and TRBJ2-5; D perhaps matches TRBD2 (6 bases). In germline, CDR1 is SGHRS, CDR2 YFSETQ. There are 16 residues in the CDR3. V was clipped by 0 bases and J by 2 bases, with 14 bases between them. The CDR3 region is CASSLAGDGGQETQYF. Written as DNA, the CDR3 is TGCGCCAGCAGCTTGGCGGGGGATGGTGGGCAAGAGACCCAGTACTTC.

The V gene is TRBV6-6, the J gene TRBJ2-7, with D perhaps matching TRBD1 or TRBD2 (5 bases each). Germline loops: CDR1 MNHNY, CDR2 SVGAGI (reference sequence). CDR3 length: 15 amino acids. Trimming took off 8 bases at V and 0 bases at J, with 17 bases between the two ends. CDR3 residues: CASAAPWGSSYEQYF. CDR3 in DNA: TGTGCCAGCGCTGCCCCCTGGGGGAGCTCCTACGAGCAGTACTTC.

This rearrangement joins TRBV19 to TRBJ2-5; TRBD1 agrees at 7 bases. The J call may be incorrect, as the DNA end agrees better with TRBJ2-7. The CDR3 totals 11 residues. CDR1 and CDR2 from the germline V gene are LNHDA and SQIVND (reference sequence). Written as DNA, the CDR3 is TGTGCCACCGGACAGGCCTACGAGCAGTACTTC. Translation gives CATGQAYEQYF.

The chain carries TRBV21-1 and TRBJ2-7. TRBV21-1 is a listed pseudogene. The CDR3 has 12 residues. The CDR3 bases are TGTGCCAGCAGCATCCGGACCTACGAGCAGTACTTC. It encodes CASSIRTYEQYF.

The rearrangement uses TRBV9 and TRBJ2-6; tentative D call: TRBD2 (5 bases). The V and J ends lost 1 base and 2 bases respectively, with 7 bases between them. CDR3 size: 15 residues. Germline V CDR1 and CDR2: SGDLS, YYNGEE. Here the CDR3 DNA reads TGTGCCAGCAGCGTACGAGGGCCTGGGGCCAACGTCCTGACTTTC. The encoded protein is CASSVRGPGANVLTF.

V usage is TRBV5-1 and J usage is TRBJ2-1, with 14 bases fitting TRBD2. Germline V gene sequence: CDR1 SGHRS, CDR2 YFSETQ. With 4 bases clipped from V and 10 bases from J, the junction kept 13 bases outside the gene matches. The CDR3 length is 17 residues. CDR3 nucleotides: TGCGCCAGCAGCCCGACGGCCGGGACTAGCGGGAGCGGGGAGCAGTTCTTC. As protein: CASSPTAGTSGSGEQFF.

This CDR3 is CASRRTSGRPDTQYF. The CDR3, as DNA: TGTGCCAGCAGACGGACTAGCGGGAGGCCAGATACGCAGTATTTT. This chain links TRBV6-5 with TRBJ2-3; TRBD2 matches at 14 bases. Germline V gene data show CDR1 as MNHEY and CDR2 as SVGAGI. The V segment lost 6 bases and the J segment 4 bases; nucleotides outside the gene matches: 3. This CDR3 contains 15 residues.

The rearrangement uses TRBV5-1 and TRBJ1-1, with 9 bases fitting TRBD1. V was clipped by 3 bases and J by 7 bases; unmatched bases: 10. CDR3 length: 15 amino acids. From germline, CDR1 is SGHRS and CDR2 YFSETQ. The CDR3 region is CASSSFPGQGVEAFF. The DNA of the CDR3 is TGCGCCAGCAGCTCATTTCCGGGACAGGGAGTTGAAGCTTTCTTT.

The chain links TRBV5-6 to TRBJ1-1, with a weak D call TRBD1 (5 bases). Per germline, CDR1 SGHDT and CDR2 YYEEEE. V was cut by 0 bases and J by 5 bases, with 14 bases left in between. This CDR3 has 15 amino acids. CDR3: CASSLVSRAPTEAFF. The CDR3 region has the DNA TGTGCCAGCAGCTTGGTCTCCAGGGCCCCAACTGAAGCTTTCTTT. The whole variable domain, remainder taken from reference TRBV5-6 and TRBJ1-1, is DAGVTQSPTHLIKTRGQQVTLRCSPKSGHDTVSWYQQALGQGPQFIFQYYEEEERQRGNFPDRFSGHQFPNYSSELNVNALLLGDSALYLCASSLVSRAPTEAFFGQGTRLTVV.

The chain joins TRBV18 to TRBJ2-2, with TRBD1 as a possible D gene (5 bases). The ends were cut back, 2 bases at V and 2 bases at J, with 9 bases in the middle. There are 15 residues in the CDR3. The germline gives CDR1 KGHSH, CDR2 LQKENI. CDR3 residues: CASSPIQANTGELFF. The CDR3 DNA is TGTGCCAGCTCACCAATACAGGCAAACACCGGGGAGCTGTTTTTT.

This clone has a single count. This rearrangement joins TRBV18 to TRBJ1-4; D not certain. The V gene lost 4 bases and the J gene lost 6 bases, with 12 bases spanning the gap. The CDR3 runs to 14 residues. Per germline, CDR1 KGHSH and CDR2 LQKENI. The CDR3 protein is CASSRSVADEKLFF. The CDR3 nucleotides read TGTGCCAGCTCACGTTCCGTGGCCGATGAAAAACTGTTTTTT.

The rearrangement joins TRBV21-1 to TRBJ1-5. TRBV21-1 is a pseudogene segment. The CDR3 has 17 residues. Here the CDR3 reads CASSKGIRGDSNQPQHF. CDR3 coding DNA: TGTGCCAGCAGCAAAGGAATCCGGGGGGATAGCAATCAGCCCCAGCATTTT.

This clone occurred a few times. The V and J genes are TRBV18 and TRBJ1-1; TRBD1 aligns across 10 bases. The CDR3 covers 16 residues. V trimming: 1 base; J trimming: 0 bases; junction bases outside the gene matches: 2. Germline CDR1 KGHSH, CDR2 LQKENI. The CDR3 sequence is CASSPLGQGMNTEAFF. DNA for the CDR3: TGTGCCAGCTCACCACTGGGACAGGGGATGAACACTGAAGCTTTCTTT.